This TCR beta chain is drawn from a study of CD8 T cells in ankylosing spondylitis. Findings of the study overall: Ankylosing spondylitis blood appeared to be characterized by a TCR beta motif of under ten highly homologous variants. Some of these motif variants have turned up before, in reports on reactive arthritis synovial fluid and blood. Within matched ankylosing spondylitis synovial fluid, disease-linked clones were reportedly significantly enriched.

For TCR beta, libraries came from quantitative 5'-RACE with molecular barcodes. TCRdb reanalysed the 5' RACE reads using MiXCR and keeps one entry per CDR3 protein. The sample includes 300,000 to 400,000 distinct CDR3 sequences, under 14% seen only once; the top ten take 9.1%. In its sample, this clonotype was seen many times. Its antigen is not known. Germline V CDR1 and CDR2: SGHRS, YFSETQ. The CDR3 is made up of 15 amino acids. V lost 6 bases and J 5 bases, leaving 17 bases between the germline ends. Sequencing was done on a sample of blood, either unsorted or a sorted T cell fraction (not recorded which). The rearrangement joins TRBV5-1 to TRBJ2-2; the D gene is possibly TRBD1 (5 bases). This TCR derives from a female donor with ankylosing spondylitis or in good health (not recorded which). CDR3 in DNA: TGCGCCAGCAAGTTCCTCCAGGGAACTACCGGGGAGCTGTTTTTT. Its protein product is CASKFLQGTTGELFF.